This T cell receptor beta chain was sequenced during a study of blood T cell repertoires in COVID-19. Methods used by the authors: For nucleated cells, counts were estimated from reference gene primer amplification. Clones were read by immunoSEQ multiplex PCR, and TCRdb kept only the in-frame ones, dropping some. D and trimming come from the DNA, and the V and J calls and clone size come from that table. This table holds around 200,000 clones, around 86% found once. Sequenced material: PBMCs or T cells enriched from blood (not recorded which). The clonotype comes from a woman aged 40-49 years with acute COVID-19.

Here the CDR3 reads CASSPRLTGTNTEAFF. The CDR3 DNA reads TGTGCCAGCTCACCACGACTAACAGGGACCAACACTGAAGCTTTCTTT. V and J are TRBV18 and TRBJ1-1; D perhaps matches TRBD1 (6 bases). The V and J ends lost 1 base and 2 bases respectively, with 14 bases between them. The CDR3 has 16 amino acids. From germline, CDR1 is KGHSH and CDR2 LQKENI.